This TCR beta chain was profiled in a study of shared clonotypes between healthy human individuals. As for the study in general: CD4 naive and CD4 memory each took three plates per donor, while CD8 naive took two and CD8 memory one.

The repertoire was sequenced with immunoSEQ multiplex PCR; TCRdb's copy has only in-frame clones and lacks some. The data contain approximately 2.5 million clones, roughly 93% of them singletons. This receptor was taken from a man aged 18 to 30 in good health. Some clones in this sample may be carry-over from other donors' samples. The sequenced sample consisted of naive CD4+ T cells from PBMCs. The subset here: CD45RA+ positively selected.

CDR3 coding DNA: TGTGCCAGCGGGGTAATGAAAGAGACCCAGTACTTC. It codes for CASGVMKETQYF. This chain connects TRBV6-5 to TRBJ2-5; D gene ambiguous. CDR1 is MNHEY and CDR2 is SVGAGI in the germline V gene. Deletions cut 8 bases from V and 3 bases from J, with 10 bases between. This CDR3 has 12 amino acids.